This record looks at one TCR beta chain sequence and its context. These data are taken from a study of T cell responses to AZD1222 COVID-19 vaccine. In germline, CDR1 is SGHVS, CDR2 FNYEAQ. Trimming cost V 5 bases and J 1 base, with 8 bases left between them. The CDR3 runs to 13 residues. Produced via immunoSEQ multiplex PCR; TCRdb's table is partial and in-frame only. The table shows 120,000 to 150,000 clones, with about 90% occurring only once. The sample was peripheral blood, taken on day 0 of AZD1222 vaccination. This TCR was recovered from an adult in good health. The chain couples TRBV7-6 to TRBJ1-1; D gene unclear. The chain's CDR3 is CASSLDENTEAFF. CDR3 DNA sequence: TGTGCCAGCAGCCTTGACGAGAACACTGAAGCTTTCTTT.